The present entry profiles one T cell receptor beta chain with its context. This clonotype was counted many times. This clone's antigen is unknown. No per-base quality is available; no much larger clone lies one base away. Two rounds of multiplex PCR were used to amplify the TCR beta CDR3 region from genomic DNA. The first PCR round used primers specific to each TRBV and TRBJ gene, with sequences filed in Chinese patent CN105087789A. The second PCR round used universal primers. The Roche High Pure PCR Template Preparation Kit was used to extract genomic DNA from frozen PBMCs. The libraries underwent paired-end sequencing with 151 bp reads on an Illumina HiSeq 3000. As for the authors' bioinformatics: Raw reads lacking the multiplex PCR primer sequences were removed with CutAdapt. PEAR was used to merge high-quality paired reads into contigs. TRB V, D and J gene segments were assigned to each contig with MiXCR by alignment to reference sequences. CDR3 sequences were clustered by base quality and sequence similarity to remove sequencing errors. Diversity was measured as Shannon entropy normalized by the natural log of productive TCR sequence number. Clonality was defined as one minus Shannon entropy divided by the natural log of the number of unique clonotypes. Using the Youden index from ROC curves, the researchers picked the repertoire-metric cut-offs for progression-free survival, and all analyses were carried out in R 3.5.3. The public reads were quality trimmed at Q25 with fastp and then assembled into clones with MiXCR by TCRdb, keeping productive beta chains. Entries that share a CDR3 protein sequence are merged under the most common genes and DNA. The V and J calls here are based on TCRdb, not the publication. Counted in this sample were fewer than 20,000 distinct CDR3 sequences; about 15% of them appeared once. Clones ranked in the top ten supply 35% to 45% of the sample.

Trimming removed 3 bases from V and 7 bases from J, leaving 12 bases between the germline ends. The CDR3 spans 14 residues, from the cysteine through the phenylalanine. Just the 42-base CDR3 DNA is kept, in frame starting at base 1. CDR1 and CDR2 (MNHGY, SVAAGI) derive from the germline V gene. This sample is part of a study of prognosis after radiotherapy for stage I lung cancer listed by TCRdb under 2021. Regarding the complete study: Between April 2018 and January 2019, under 20 stage I NSCLC patients were enrolled in Nanjing, China. Newly diagnosed primary stage I lung tumors were found in 11 to 15 patients, while oligometastatic NSCLC after surgical resection of the primary tumor was found in a few. All patients were regarded as medically inoperable, because of comorbidities in about a dozen patients and refusal of surgery in roughly 7 patients. The cohort included about a dozen men and a handful of women, with a median age of almost 75 years and a range of roughly 50 to 85 years. Squamous cell carcinoma histology was identified in roughly 7 patients, and adenocarcinoma histology was identified in about a dozen patients. Image-guided IMRT or VMAT was used to deliver SBRT in 3 to 5 fractions at a biologically effective dose of at least 100 Gy. Concurrent therapy was not administered to any patient alongside SBRT. After SBRT, distant metastases developed in about 20% of the 19 patients at a median of about seven months, while the remaining 15 patients had no significant progression. Peripheral blood TCR beta repertoires were profiled in stage I NSCLC patients before and after stereotactic body radiotherapy, and the repertoires were related to distant failure. For each of the 20 or so patients, one blood sample was taken before SBRT and one after, so the study sequenced some 38 samples in total. Results and caveats for the whole study, not just this receptor: Post-SBRT Shannon entropy and its change from baseline were lower in patients who developed distant metastases; baseline Shannon entropy was not associated with metastases. Limitations of the study included a small cohort and short follow-up, and the study findings need independent validation. All reported P values were unadjusted for multiple comparisons. A decrease in unique TCR clone counts was observed after SBRT (median roughly 10,000 before versus several thousand after; Wilcoxon paired P=0.011). Whether the expanded TCR clones were tumor-specific was not determined. Differences in TRBV and TRBJ usage frequencies by metastasis status were reportedly observed in two V genes at baseline and in about 10 V and two J genes after SBRT.

A history of other malignancies or of prior chemotherapy or radiotherapy was absent in all patients, and node-negative disease was shown on CT and PET/CT in all patients. At each of two time points, roughly 6.3 milliliters of peripheral venous blood were collected in EDTA tubes. PBMCs were isolated by Ficoll-Paque Plus density-gradient centrifugation. Right after collection, samples were kept at -80 degrees C until analysis. This material consisted of PBMCs, taken before or after stereotactic body radiation therapy (not recorded which). This sequence uses TRBV6-9 and TRBJ1-4, with no confident D gene call. The sequence derives from a donor aged 50 or older with non-small cell lung cancer. The sequenced DNA: TGTGCCAGCAGTTACAGACTTGGGCGTGAAAAACTGTTTTTT. This codes for CASSYRLGREKLFF.